This T cell receptor (beta chain) was recovered during a study of cytomegalovirus exposure and HLA in healthy donors. Overall study results and limits: Later, TCR association rates were found to vary by HLA locus, highest for DRB1 and lowest for HLA-C. Donor immune exposure was known only as CMV serostatus.

In the case of this clone: What it recognizes is unknown.

Use of 60 Vbeta and 13 Jbeta primers characterized the PCR. The method was immunoSEQ multiplex PCR; TCRdb's version includes in-frame clones alone and lacks a portion of them. The table includes 35,000 to 50,000 clones, 51% detected once. V was trimmed by 4 bases and J by 0 bases, leaving 11 bases between them. This CDR3 has 15 amino acids. Germline V CDR1 and CDR2: SGHNT, YYREEE (reference sequence). The chain is built from TRBV5-4 and TRBJ2-1, with TRBD1 as a possible D gene (6 bases). What was sequenced was PBMCs. The origin of this receptor is a man aged 55 to 70 in good health and CMV-seronegative. The CDR3 region is CASSQDSLSYNEQFF. In DNA, the CDR3 is TGTGCCAGCAGCCAGGACAGTCTCTCCTACAATGAGCAGTTCTTC.